These 32 T cell receptor beta chains came from one sample sequenced in a study of blood T cell repertoires in COVID-19. Sequencing was performed with immunoSEQ multiplex PCR; in TCRdb, only in-frame clones are kept and a portion is missing. The table includes under 300,000 clones, more than 80% detected once. Sequencing was carried out using peripheral blood. These receptors all stem from a woman between 40 and 50 years old with acute or convalescent COVID-19.

This clone was found once. The chain joins TRBV9 to TRBJ2-5, with TRBD2 matching over 10 bases. Germline V lookup: CDR1 SGDLS, CDR2 YYNGEE. The CDR3 totals 17 residues. The junction had 9 bases not matched to a gene; V was cut back by 0 bases and J by 4 bases. The CDR3, as DNA: TGTGCCAGCAGCGTAGGCGGGCTAGCGGGGGCGGGAGAGACCCAGTACTTC. Translation gives CASSVGGLAGAGETQYF.

The chain is built from TRBV9 and TRBJ2-1; D is unresolved. This CDR3 has 13 amino acids. Per germline, CDR1 SGDLS and CDR2 YYNGEE. The V end lost 0 bases, the J end lost 10 bases, and 11 bases lay between the germline ends. The CDR3: CASSVATSAEQFF. Written as DNA, the CDR3 is TGTGCCAGCAGCGTAGCTACGTCAGCGGAGCAGTTCTTC.

This chain joins TRBV5-5 and TRBJ1-2, with TRBD1 matching 9 bases. The V segment lost 4 bases and the J segment 3 bases; nucleotides outside the gene matches: 4. This CDR3 comprises 14 residues. Germline-derived CDR1 and CDR2 are SGHKS and YYEKEE (reference sequence). The CDR3 region has the DNA TGTGCCAGCAGCAACCGACAGGGGGACTATGGCTACACCTTC. As protein: CASSNRQGDYGYTF.

This clone was counted once. This chain uses TRBV27 with TRBJ2-2; 11 bases are shared with TRBD1. The CDR3 runs to 18 residues. V gave up 1 base and J gave up 6 bases; unmatched junction bases: 10. From germline, CDR1 is MNHEY and CDR2 SMNVEV (reference sequence). This chain's CDR3 is CASSLYTGTGGGSGELFF. In DNA, the CDR3 is TGTGCCAGCAGTTTATACACCGGGACAGGGGGTGGGTCCGGGGAGCTGTTTTTT.

The rearrangement links TRBV5-1 to TRBJ1-5, with a weak D call TRBD1 (5 bases). With 0 bases removed from V and 4 bases from J, the gap between germline ends came to 14 bases. In germline, CDR1 is SGHRS, CDR2 YFSETQ. The CDR3 runs to 16 residues. CDR3 nucleotides: TGCGCCAGCAGCTTGGGGGCAGGGTCTTCTAATCAGCCCCAGCATTTT. Translation: CASSLGAGSSNQPQHF.

This chain connects TRBV7-8 to TRBJ2-2; 10 positions agree with TRBD2. V was clipped by 5 bases and J by 4 bases; unmatched bases: 4. CDR1 and CDR2 (germline): SGHVS, FQNEAQ. The CDR3 loop spans 15 amino acids. CDR3 sequence (DNA): TGTGCCAGCAGCGTTACTAGCGGGGTCACCGGGGAGCTGTTTTTT. The encoded protein is CASSVTSGVTGELFF. The entire variable domain, with the rest obtained from reference TRBV7-8 and TRBJ2-2, is as follows: GAGVSQSPRYKVAKRGQDVALRCDPISGHVSLFWYQQALGQGPEFLTYFQNEAQLDKSGLPSDRFFAERPEGSVSTLKIQRTQQEDSAVYLCASSVTSGVTGELFFGEGSRLTVL.

The V call is TRBV2, the J call TRBJ1-5, with D maybe TRBD1 (6 bases). The germline gives CDR1 SNHLY, CDR2 FYNNEI. The CDR3 runs 15 residues. Trimming removed 7 bases at V and 1 base at J, with 14 bases between. As DNA, the CDR3 is TGTGCCAGCAACCCCAGGGGCAGCAGCAATCAGCCCCAGCATTTT. Protein product: CASNPRGSSNQPQHF.

This clone was detected a few times. The gene calls are TRBV6-2 or TRBV6-3 and TRBJ2-7; TRBD2 matches 7 bases. The V gene end was trimmed by 3 bases and the J gene end by 7 bases; junction bases not matched to a gene: 15. The CDR3 extends over 16 amino acids. Germline V gene sequence: CDR1 MNHEY, CDR2 SVGEGT. The chain's CDR3 is CASSYSTRLALGEQYV. The CDR3 DNA sequence: TGTGCCAGCAGTTATTCAACCCGACTAGCTTTAGGGGAGCAGTACGTC.

J is TRBJ1-6 and V is TRBV10-3; a weak D match, TRBD1 (6 bases). From germline, CDR1 is ENHRY and CDR2 SYGVKD. Trimming took off 3 bases at V and 7 bases at J, with 10 bases between the two ends. The CDR3 consists of 14 residues. The CDR3 reads CAISDRGRNSPLHF. CDR3 coding DNA: TGTGCCATCAGTGACAGGGGAAGAAATTCACCCCTCCACTTT.

This clone is a singleton in its sample. The rearrangement uses TRBV7-9 and TRBJ2-1; D uncertain. V was clipped by 1 base and J by 15 bases, with 13 bases between them. Germline V gene lookup returns CDR1 SEHNR and CDR2 FQNEAQ (reference sequence). The CDR3 loop spans 12 amino acids. The CDR3 loop reads CASSLDELRRFF. CDR3 bases: TGTGCCAGCAGCTTAGATGAGCTGCGTCGGTTCTTC.

The rearrangement uses TRBV27 and TRBJ1-2; unclear D gene. The CDR3 totals 14 residues. Trimming pared 2 bases from V and 2 bases from J, leaving 9 bases between. Germline CDR1 is MNHEY and CDR2 is SMNVEV (reference sequence). CDR3 residues: CASSLGLRNYGYTF. DNA of the CDR3: TGTGCCAGCAGTTTAGGTCTACGGAACTATGGCTACACCTTC.

The chain is built from TRBV20-1 and TRBJ1-2; TRBD1 matches at 7 bases. CDR1 and CDR2 (germline): DFQATT, SNEGSKA (reference sequence). This CDR3 contains 10 residues. The trim removed 8 bases at V and 8 bases at J, leaving 5 bases unmatched. The CDR3 bases are TGCAGTCCTACAGGGGAAGGCTACACCTTC. Translated: CSPTGEGYTF.

The CDR3 region is CASSRLGQDLNSPLHF. The CDR3 DNA sequence: TGTGCCAGCTCACGATTGGGACAAGATCTTAATTCACCCCTCCACTTT. The chain recombines TRBV18 with TRBJ1-6, with D possibly matching TRBD1 (6 bases). V was trimmed by 4 bases and J by 6 bases, leaving 16 bases between them. CDR3 length equals 16 residues. Germline-derived CDR1 and CDR2 are KGHSH and LQKENI.

The gene calls are TRBV6-4 and TRBJ1-1; TRBD1 might be the D (6 bases). CDR1 is MRHNA, CDR2 SNTAGT, per germline. There are 13 residues in the CDR3. The ends were cut back, 6 bases at V and 3 bases at J, with 11 bases in the middle. This CDR3 is CASSKTGDTEAFF. DNA for the CDR3: TGTGCCAGCAGCAAGACAGGCGACACTGAAGCTTTCTTT.

The genes are TRBV5-5 and TRBJ1-5; tentatively, D is TRBD1 (5 bases). The CDR3 is made up of 16 amino acids. The germline V gene has CDR1 SGHKS and CDR2 YYEKEE (reference sequence). V gave up 5 bases and J gave up 2 bases, with 17 bases separating them. The CDR3 DNA follows: TGTGCCAGCAGTCTTAACAGGCCGGCGGGCAATCAGCCCCAGCATTTT. It codes for CASSLNRPAGNQPQHF. Full variable domain (remainder filled in from reference TRBV5-5 and TRBJ1-5): DAGVTQSPTHLIKTRGQQVTLRCSPISGHKSVSWYQQVLGQGPQFIFQYYEKEERGRGNFPDRFSARQFPNYSSELNVNALLLGDSALYLCASSLNRPAGNQPQHFGDGTRLSIL.

The chain joins TRBV18 to TRBJ1-2, with D hard to call. Germline values: CDR1 KGHSH, CDR2 LQKENI. The CDR3 covers 15 residues. The V end lost 2 bases, the J end lost 0 bases, and 10 bases lay between the germline ends. The CDR3 DNA sequence: TGTGCCAGCTCACCAGAGTCGGTTACTAACTATGGCTACACCTTC. Translating it yields CASSPESVTNYGYTF.

V gene TRBV5-1 combines with J gene TRBJ1-1; the match to TRBD1 covers 10 bases. Trimming cost V 3 bases and J 6 bases; bases outside gene matches: 5. There are 14 residues in the CDR3. Per the germline V gene, CDR1 is SGHRS and CDR2 is YFSETQ. The CDR3 bases are TGCGCCAGCAGCTCGGGACAGGGGTTGGCTGAAGCTTTCTTT. Its translation: CASSSGQGLAEAFF.

V and J are TRBV18 and TRBJ1-2; TRBD1 matches at 12 bases. Germline assignment: CDR1 KGHSH and CDR2 LQKENI. Losses at the gene ends were 3 bases for V and 3 bases for J; bases not matched to a gene: 5. The CDR3 consists of 16 residues. The CDR3 protein is CASSPGTGGRHYGYTF. In nucleotides, the CDR3 is TGTGCCAGCTCACCCGGGACAGGGGGCAGGCACTATGGCTACACCTTC.

This chain connects TRBV6-5 to TRBJ1-2; maybe TRBD1 (5 bases). The CDR3 contains 15 residues. Trimming removed 2 bases from V and 6 bases from J, with 16 bases in between. Germline CDR1 MNHEY, CDR2 SVGAGI. The CDR3 DNA reads TGTGCCAGCAGTTACGGTTGGGGCGCGATGCATGGCTACACCTTC. This gives the protein CASSYGWGAMHGYTF.

The chain links TRBV2 to TRBJ2-3; 9 positions match TRBD2. V dropped 3 bases and J dropped 4; count of bases not matched to a gene: 8. The CDR3 extends over 16 amino acids. In germline, CDR1 is SNHLY, CDR2 FYNNEI. The chain's CDR3 is CASSELAGNPSDTQYF. The DNA for the CDR3 is TGTGCCAGCAGTGAGCTAGCGGGGAACCCTTCAGATACGCAGTATTTT.

This clone was recorded a few times. The chain has TRBV12-2 and TRBJ1-1; TRBD1, the D gene given by the table, was not confirmed from the DNA. TRBV12-2 is a pseudogene segment. The CDR3 spans 15 residues. The CDR3 bases are TGTGCAAGTCGCTTAGCTGGACAGGAGAACACTGAAGCTTTCTTT. Its protein product is CASRLAGQENTEAFF.

The V gene is TRBV3-1 (or the pseudogene TRBV3-2), the J gene TRBJ2-2, with D perhaps TRBD1 (5 bases). The CDR3 covers 13 residues. CDR1 and CDR2 (germline): LGHDT, YNNKEL (reference sequence). V was cut by 4 bases and J by 4 bases, with 7 bases left in between. The CDR3 loop reads CASSPRVTGELFF. In DNA, the CDR3 is TGTGCCAGCAGCCCCAGGGTCACCGGGGAGCTGTTTTTT.

This CDR3 is CASARAARANYGYTF. The CDR3 DNA sequence: TGTGCCAGCGCCCGCGCTGCCAGGGCTAACTATGGCTACACCTTC. The chain is built from TRBV2 and TRBJ1-2; possibly TRBD1 for D (5 bases). The ends were cut back, 8 bases at V and 0 bases at J, with 16 bases in the middle. Looked up from germline, CDR1 is SNHLY and CDR2 is FYNNEI. This CDR3 has 15 amino acids.

The V gene is TRBV4-1, the J gene TRBJ1-4; tentative D call: TRBD1 (5 bases). Germline assignment: CDR1 MGHRA and CDR2 YSYEKL. V was cut by 4 bases and J by 0 bases, with 15 bases left in between. There are 17 residues in the CDR3. CDR3 bases: TGCGCCAGCAGCCGGCTTATTCCGGGGGCAACTAATGAAAAACTGTTTTTT. This encodes CASSRLIPGATNEKLFF.

The chain joins TRBV18 to TRBJ1-2; 8 nucleotides align to TRBD1. J was trimmed by 0 bases and V by 3 bases; bases with no gene match: 3. CDR1 is KGHSH, CDR2 LQKENI, per germline. The CDR3 is 15 amino acids. The chain's CDR3 is CASSPPTGANYGYTF. In DNA, the CDR3 is TGTGCCAGCTCACCGCCGACAGGGGCTAACTATGGCTACACCTTC.

V and J are TRBV5-1 and TRBJ1-2; 8 nucleotides match TRBD1. Per the germline V gene, CDR1 is SGHRS and CDR2 is YFSETQ. The J segment lost 4 bases and the V segment lost 4 bases, leaving 6 bases of the junction unmatched. The CDR3 runs 14 residues. The CDR3 DNA reads TGCGCCAGCAGCCCCGTGGGACAGGCCTATGGCTACACCTTC. Its translation is CASSPVGQAYGYTF.

This chain links TRBV11-2 with TRBJ2-1, with a weak D call TRBD2 (6 bases). The germline V gene has CDR1 SGHAT and CDR2 FQNNGV. Trimming pared 5 bases from V and 4 bases from J, leaving 18 bases between. The CDR3 length is 16 residues. CDR3: CASSPGGNYRYNEQFF. The CDR3 DNA follows: TGTGCCAGCAGCCCCGGGGGTAACTACAGATACAATGAGCAGTTCTTC.

This chain links TRBV2 with TRBJ1-3; 8 bases map to TRBD1. Unmatched junction bases numbered 7, after V lost 6 bases and J lost 0 bases. CDR3 length: 16 amino acids. The germline V gene has CDR1 SNHLY and CDR2 FYNNEI. The CDR3 region is CASSRQGPRSGNTIYF. The CDR3, as DNA: TGTGCCAGCAGCCGACAGGGGCCCCGCTCTGGAAACACCATATATTTT.

The chain has TRBV5-1 and TRBJ2-4, with D unclear. The CDR3 runs 13 residues. V gave up 4 bases and J gave up 2 bases, with 7 bases separating them. Germline-derived CDR1 and CDR2 are SGHRS and YFSETQ. CDR3 coding DNA: TGCGCCAGCAGCCCCTTATCCAAAAACATTCAGTACTTC. Its protein product is CASSPLSKNIQYF.

In DNA form, the CDR3 reads TGCAGCGTTGATGGGGAGACTGAAGCTTTCTTT. This codes for CSVDGETEAFF. The genes are TRBV29-1 and TRBJ1-1; D is unresolved. CDR1 and CDR2 from the germline V gene are SQVTM and ANQGSEA. The CDR3 sequence is 11 residues long. With 3 bases removed from V and 5 bases from J, the gap between germline ends came to 7 bases.

This rearrangement joins TRBV19 to TRBJ1-1, with a weak D call TRBD1 (6 bases). Germline V CDR1 and CDR2: LNHDA, SQIVND (reference sequence). This CDR3 is 16 amino acids long. Deletions cut 9 bases from V and 6 bases from J, with 26 bases between. The CDR3 coding sequence is TGTGCCAGCAGGACAGTGTGGAGGAACCAACACTCTGAAGCTTTCTTT. Translation gives CASRTVWRNQHSEAFF.

This rearrangement joins TRBV15 to TRBJ2-1, with 7 bases that match TRBD2. The V and J ends lost 1 base and 0 bases, in that order; junction bases with no gene match: 6. This CDR3 spans 17 amino acids. Per the germline V gene, CDR1 is LNHNV and CDR2 is YYDKDF (reference sequence). In DNA, the CDR3 is TGTGCCACCAGCAGAGGGGGGAGGGTCAGCTCCTACAATGAGCAGTTCTTC. As protein: CATSRGGRVSSYNEQFF. Variable domain in full (rest from reference TRBV15 and TRBJ2-1): DAMVIQNPRYQVTQFGKPVTLSCSQTLNHNVMYWYQQKSSQAPKLLFHYYDKDFNNEADTPDNFQSRRPNTSFCFLDIRSPGLGDTAMYLCATSRGGRVSSYNEQFFGPGTRLTVL.